These 18 T cell receptor beta chains originate from one sample sequenced in a study of graft-versus-host responses after intestinal transplantation. Libraries were prepared by immunoSEQ multiplex PCR; TCRdb keeps only in-frame clonotypes and omits some of them. The table lists about 15,000 clones, about 30% of them singletons. The sequenced sample was alloreactive CD4+ T cells from a mixed lymphocyte reaction culture, obtained before intestinal transplant. Subset meaning: CFSE-low proliferating T cells sorted from approximately 6-day pre-transplant mixed lymphocyte reaction (GvH or HvG direction). These receptors came from a human patient who received an intestinal transplant.

This clone occurred a few times. This chain joins TRBV2 and TRBJ2-7, with 7 bases lining up with TRBD1. The ends lost 6 bases at V and 3 bases at J; junction bases unmatched: 8. CDR1 is SNHLY and CDR2 is FYNNEI in the germline V gene. CDR3 length: 14 amino acids. The CDR3 sequence is CASREQTGLYEQYF. The CDR3 bases are TGTGCCAGCAGGGAGCAGACAGGGCTCTACGAGCAGTACTTC.

The chain joins TRBV6-6 to TRBJ2-7, with TRBD2 as a possible D gene (6 bases). The CDR3 runs to 15 residues. Trimming pared 2 bases from V and 1 base from J, leaving 12 bases between. Germline CDR1 MNHNY, CDR2 SVGAGI (reference sequence). This CDR3 is CASSYGAGSSYEQYF. CDR3 nucleotides: TGTGCCAGCAGTTACGGGGCGGGGAGTTCCTACGAGCAGTACTTC.

The chain links TRBV7-9 to TRBJ2-7, with TRBD2 identical over 11 bases. V shed 5 bases and J 2 bases; nucleotides not matched to a gene: 5. CDR1 is SEHNR and CDR2 is FQNEAQ in the germline V gene (reference sequence). The CDR3 is made up of 15 amino acids. CDR3 nucleotide sequence: TGTGCCAGCAGCACTACTAGCGGGAGTACCTACGAGCAGTACTTC. This translates into CASSTTSGSTYEQYF.

V gene TRBV6-1 combines with J gene TRBJ1-1; tentative D call: TRBD1 (5 bases). CDR3 length: 15 residues. Germline V gives CDR1 MNHNS, CDR2 SASEGT. The V gene lost 5 bases and the J gene lost 0 bases, with 13 bases spanning the gap. The CDR3: CASSQGRWMNTEAFF. The CDR3 nucleotides read TGTGCCAGCAGTCAGGGACGGTGGATGAACACTGAAGCTTTCTTT.

The genes are TRBV11-2 and TRBJ2-7, with 8 bases lining up with TRBD1. Germline CDR1 and CDR2: SGHAT and FQNNGV. There are 12 residues in the CDR3. Losses at the gene ends were 5 bases for V and 3 bases for J; bases not matched to a gene: 0. CDR3 loop: CASSTGGYEQYF. CDR3 nucleotides: TGTGCCAGCAGCACAGGGGGCTACGAGCAGTACTTC.

V gene TRBV30 combines with J gene TRBJ2-5; TRBD2 matches 8 bases. Per germline, CDR1 GTSNPN and CDR2 SVGIG (reference sequence). This CDR3 is built from 15 residues. V dropped 3 bases and J dropped 3; count of bases not matched to a gene: 9. CDR3 sequence (DNA): TGTGCCTGGAGCGGGGGGGGCGCGGGGAAAGAGACCCAGTACTTC. Amino acid sequence: CAWSGGGAGKETQYF. The variable domain in full, completed from reference TRBV30 and TRBJ2-5, reads SQTIHQWPATLVQPVGSPLSLECTVEGTSNPNLYWYRQAAGRGLQLLFYSVGIGQISSEVPQNLSASRPQDRQFILSSKKLLLSDSGFYLCAWSGGGAGKETQYFGPGTRLLVL.

This clone was picked up a small number of times. The CDR3 spells CASSQDRGASGYTF. The CDR3 DNA sequence: TGCGCCAGCAGCCAAGACCGGGGGGCGAGTGGCTACACCTTC. The chain carries TRBV4-1 and TRBJ1-2; D perhaps matches TRBD1 (6 bases). This CDR3 has 14 residues. With 0 bases removed from V and 7 bases from J, the gap between germline ends came to 12 bases. Germline V gene sequence: CDR1 MGHRA, CDR2 YSYEKL.

This clone was observed a handful of times. The V call is TRBV11-2, the J call TRBJ2-2, with 7 bases matching TRBD1. V shed 5 bases, J shed 5 bases, and the junction held 8 bases outside the gene matches. This CDR3 has 15 residues. Germline V gene sequence: CDR1 SGHAT, CDR2 FQNNGV. The CDR3 nucleotides read TGTGCCAGCAGCCCCCCCGGGACAGAAACCGGGGAGCTGTTTTTT. Protein: CASSPPGTETGELFF.

Within the sample, this clone is medium-sized (0.01 to 0.1%). V is TRBV27 and J is TRBJ1-6; 8 bases match TRBD1. The CDR3 has 15 amino acids. Trimming cost V 3 bases and J 5 bases; bases outside gene matches: 3. CDR1 is MNHEY and CDR2 is SMNVEV in the germline V gene (reference sequence). The CDR3 bases are TGTGCCAGCAGTTTGCGGACAGGGCATAATTCACCCCTCCACTTT. It specifies CASSLRTGHNSPLHF.

This chain joins TRBV10-2 and TRBJ2-7; 7 positions match TRBD2. V shed 6 bases and J 0 bases; nucleotides not matched to a gene: 5. The CDR3 has 14 residues. Germline CDR1 and CDR2: WSHSY and SAAADI. Here the CDR3 reads CASRNGGSSYEQYF. In DNA, the CDR3 is TGCGCCAGCAGGAACGGGGGGAGCTCCTACGAGCAGTACTTC.

This clone has a handful of counts. It may be a read error: a sequence one base away is much more abundant. The CDR3: CASSLGNYNSPLHF. The CDR3, as DNA: TGTGCCAGCAGCTTAGGGAACTATAATTCACCCCTCCACTTT. The V and J genes are TRBV7-6 and TRBJ1-6; D gene ambiguous. CDR3 size: 14 residues. V dropped 1 base and J dropped 3 bases, with 4 bases sitting between them. The germline gives CDR1 SGHVS, CDR2 FNYEAQ.

The gene calls are TRBV18 and TRBJ2-7; D might be TRBD2 (6 bases). Deletions cut 5 bases from V and 3 bases from J, with 11 bases between. Germline CDR1 KGHSH, CDR2 LQKENI. This CDR3 has 13 amino acids. CDR3 nucleotide sequence: TGTGCCAGCTCAACGGGACTCCACTACGAGCAGTACTTC. Translating gives CASSTGLHYEQYF.

The rearrangement joins TRBV7-6 to TRBJ2-1, with D uncertain. The ends were cut back, 3 bases at V and 10 bases at J, with 13 bases in the middle. Germline V CDR1 and CDR2: SGHVS, FNYEAQ. This CDR3 region has 13 residues. This CDR3 reads CASSFASISEQFF. As DNA, the CDR3 is TGTGCCAGCAGCTTTGCTAGTATCAGCGAGCAGTTCTTC. Drawing the rest from reference TRBV7-6 and TRBJ2-1, the complete variable domain is GAGVSQSPRYKVTKRGQDVALRCDPISGHVSLYWYRQALGQGPEFLTYFNYEAQQDKSGLPNDRFSAERPEGSISTLTIQRTEQRDSAMYRCASSFASISEQFFGPGTRLTVL.

The CDR3 coding sequence is TGTGCCAGCAGCTGGGGGGACTATGGCTACACCTTC. Translated, it gives CASSWGDYGYTF. The chain employs TRBV5-5 and TRBJ1-2; perhaps TRBD1 as D (5 bases). The CDR3 is made up of 12 amino acids. The germline gives CDR1 SGHKS, CDR2 YYEKEE (reference sequence). Trimming took 3 bases from V and 3 from J, leaving 6 bases between them.

This chain connects TRBV6-5 to TRBJ1-2; D is unresolved. The CDR3 runs to 13 residues. Germline V lookup: CDR1 MNHEY, CDR2 SVGAGI. V lost 6 bases and J 5 bases, leaving 13 bases between the germline ends. The DNA of the CDR3 is TGTGCCAGCAGGACAACCGAGGTTTATGGCTACACCTTC. Translated: CASRTTEVYGYTF.

V usage is TRBV29-1 and J usage is TRBJ1-2; D is ambiguous. V lost 4 bases and J lost 4, with 10 bases in between. Germline CDR1 reads SQVTM; CDR2 reads ANQGSEA. The CDR3 runs 12 residues. The CDR3 DNA follows: TGCAGCGTTGCTCTACGTTTCTATGGCTACACCTTC. The encoded protein is CSVALRFYGYTF.

The gene calls are TRBV28 and TRBJ1-2, with D possibly TRBD1 on 6 matching bases. Between the trimmed V and J ends, which lost 2 bases and 1 base, there was a span of 8 bases. CDR1 is MDHEN and CDR2 is SYDVKM in the germline V gene. The CDR3 length is 14 residues. The CDR3 coding sequence is TGTGCCAGCAGTTTACAGGGGTATAACTATGGCTACACCTTC. Its translation is CASSLQGYNYGYTF.

This chain connects TRBV6-6 to TRBJ1-2; D possibly corresponds to TRBD1 (5 bases). The CDR3 has 15 residues. The V and J ends lost 3 bases and 8 bases respectively, with 19 bases between them. Germline CDR1 is MNHNY and CDR2 is SVGAGI (reference sequence). CDR3 in DNA: TGTGCCAGCAGTTATTGGGTTACAGGCCAGGACGGCTACACCTTC. Translating gives CASSYWVTGQDGYTF.